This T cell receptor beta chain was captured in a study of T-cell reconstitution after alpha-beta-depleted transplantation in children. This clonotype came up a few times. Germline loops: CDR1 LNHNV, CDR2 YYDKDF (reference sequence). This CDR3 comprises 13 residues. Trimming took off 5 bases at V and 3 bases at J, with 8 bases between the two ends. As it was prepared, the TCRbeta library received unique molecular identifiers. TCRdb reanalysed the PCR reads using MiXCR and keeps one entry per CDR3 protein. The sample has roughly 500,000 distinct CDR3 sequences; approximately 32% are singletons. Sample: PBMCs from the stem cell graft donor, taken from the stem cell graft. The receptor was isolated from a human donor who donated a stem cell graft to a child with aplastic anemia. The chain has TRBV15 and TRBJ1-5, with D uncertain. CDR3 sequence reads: CATSQGTNQPQHF. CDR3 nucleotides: TGTGCCACCAGCCAAGGTACCAATCAGCCCCAGCATTTT.